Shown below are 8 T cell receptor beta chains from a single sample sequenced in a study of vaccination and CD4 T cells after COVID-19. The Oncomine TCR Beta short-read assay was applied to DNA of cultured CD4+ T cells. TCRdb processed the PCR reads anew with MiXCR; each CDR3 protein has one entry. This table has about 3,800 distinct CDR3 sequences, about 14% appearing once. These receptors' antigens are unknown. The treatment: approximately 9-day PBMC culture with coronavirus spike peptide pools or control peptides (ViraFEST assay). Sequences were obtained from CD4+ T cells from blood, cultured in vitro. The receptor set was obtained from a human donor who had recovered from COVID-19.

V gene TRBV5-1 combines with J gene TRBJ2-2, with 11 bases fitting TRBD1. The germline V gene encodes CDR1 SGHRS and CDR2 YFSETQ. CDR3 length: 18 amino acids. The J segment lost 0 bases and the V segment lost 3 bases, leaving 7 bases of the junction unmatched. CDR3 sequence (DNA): TGCGCCAGCAGCTCGGAACGGACAGGGGGCTCGAACACCGGGGAGCTGTTTTTT. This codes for CASSSERTGGSNTGELFF.

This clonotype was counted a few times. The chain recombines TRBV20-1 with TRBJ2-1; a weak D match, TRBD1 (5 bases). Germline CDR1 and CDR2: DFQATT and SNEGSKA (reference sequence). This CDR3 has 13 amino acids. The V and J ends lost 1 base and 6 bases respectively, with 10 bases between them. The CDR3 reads CSARGGKGNEQFF. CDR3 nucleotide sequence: TGCAGTGCTAGAGGGGGCAAAGGCAATGAGCAGTTCTTC.

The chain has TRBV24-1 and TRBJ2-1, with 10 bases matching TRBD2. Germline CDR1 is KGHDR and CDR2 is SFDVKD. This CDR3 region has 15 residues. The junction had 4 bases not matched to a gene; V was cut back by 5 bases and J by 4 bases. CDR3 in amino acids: CATSASGSRYNEQFF. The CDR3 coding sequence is TGTGCCACCAGTGCTAGCGGGAGTAGGTACAATGAGCAGTTCTTC.

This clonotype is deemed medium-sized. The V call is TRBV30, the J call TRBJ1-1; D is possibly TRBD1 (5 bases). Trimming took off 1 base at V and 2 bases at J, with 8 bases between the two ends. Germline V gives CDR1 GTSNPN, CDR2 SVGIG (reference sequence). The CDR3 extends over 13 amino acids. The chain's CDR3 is CAWSGGFNTEAFF. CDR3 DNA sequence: TGTGCCTGGAGTGGGGGCTTTAACACTGAAGCTTTCTTT. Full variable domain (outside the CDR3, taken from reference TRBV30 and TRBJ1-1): SQTIHQWPATLVQPVGSPLSLECTVEGTSNPNLYWYRQAAGRGLQLLFYSVGIGQISSEVPQNLSASRPQDRQFILSSKKLLLSDSGFYLCAWSGGFNTEAFFGQGTRLTVV.

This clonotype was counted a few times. CDR3 loop: CASSLPSQYEQYF. The CDR3 DNA reads TGTGCCAGCAGCTTGCCTAGTCAATACGAGCAGTACTTC. The chain links TRBV7-2 to TRBJ2-7; no clear D gene. Germline CDR1 is SGHTA and CDR2 is FQGNSA. This CDR3 has 13 residues. Trimming stripped 3 bases from V and 4 bases from J, with 10 bases between.

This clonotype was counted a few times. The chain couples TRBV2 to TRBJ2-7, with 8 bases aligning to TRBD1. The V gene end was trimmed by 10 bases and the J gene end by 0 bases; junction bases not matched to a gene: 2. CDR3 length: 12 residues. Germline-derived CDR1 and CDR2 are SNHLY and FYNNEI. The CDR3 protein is CATGQGSYEQYF. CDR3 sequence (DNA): TGTGCCACCGGACAGGGCTCCTACGAGCAGTACTTC.

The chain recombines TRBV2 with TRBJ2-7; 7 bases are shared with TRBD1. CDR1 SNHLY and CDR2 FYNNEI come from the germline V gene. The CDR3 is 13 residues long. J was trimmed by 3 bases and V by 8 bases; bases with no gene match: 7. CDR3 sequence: CASRQGLGYEQYF. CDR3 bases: TGTGCCAGCCGACAGGGATTAGGCTACGAGCAGTACTTC.

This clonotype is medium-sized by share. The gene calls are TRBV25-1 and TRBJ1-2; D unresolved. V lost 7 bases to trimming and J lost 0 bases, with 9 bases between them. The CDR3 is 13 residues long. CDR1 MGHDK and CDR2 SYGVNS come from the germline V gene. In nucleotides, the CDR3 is TGTGCCAGCAAGGACGGGACTAACTATGGCTACACCTTC. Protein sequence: CASKDGTNYGYTF.